These 24 T cell receptor beta chains came from one sample sequenced in a study of OX40 agonist ivuxolimab in advanced cancers. TCRdb's copy holds only in-frame clones and misses some; the assay was immunoSEQ multiplex PCR. This repertoire shows 77,000 or so clones, around 93% found once; its top ten account for 0.32%. Sample: CD4+ or CD8+ T cells sorted from blood, taken in a trial of the OX40 agonist ivuxolimab. These TCRs come from an adult with an advanced solid tumor such as melanoma, head and neck, liver or kidney cancer.

This chain links TRBV19 with TRBJ2-3; a weak D match, TRBD1 (6 bases). The V and J ends lost 5 bases and 2 bases respectively, with 14 bases between them. Germline lookup yields CDR1 LNHDA and CDR2 SQIVND (reference sequence). CDR3 length: 15 residues. CDR3 coding DNA: TGTGCCAGTAGTCGCGACAGGCGGACCACAGATACGCAGTATTTT. This gives the protein CASSRDRRTTDTQYF. The full variable domain, its missing parts supplied by reference TRBV19 and TRBJ2-3, is DGGITQSPKYLFRKEGQNVTLSCEQNLNHDAMYWYRQDPGQGLRLIYYSQIVNDFQKGDIAEGYSVSREKKESFPLTVTSAQKNPTAFYLCASSRDRRTTDTQYFGPGTRLTVL.

This rearrangement joins TRBV27 to TRBJ2-3; D is possibly TRBD1 or TRBD2 (5 bases each). The CDR3 has 17 amino acids. Germline assignment: CDR1 MNHEY and CDR2 SMNVEV (reference sequence). V was clipped by 6 bases and J by 2 bases, with 21 bases between them. The CDR3 sequence: CASSLRVGTTDTDTQYF. CDR3 in DNA: TGTGCCAGCAGCCTAAGGGTCGGGACGACGGACACAGATACGCAGTATTTT.

The chain joins TRBV5-6 to TRBJ2-1; D ambiguous. The CDR3 covers 10 residues. Trimming left V 7 bases short and J 9 bases short, with 8 bases between. Germline V CDR1 and CDR2: SGHDT, YYEEEE. DNA of the CDR3: TGTGCCAGCGGCCGTAGTGAGCAGTTCTTC. This sequence encodes CASGRSEQFF.

This clone has only one observation. The V and J genes are TRBV7-2 and TRBJ2-4, with D maybe TRBD2 (5 bases). The V end lost 1 base, the J end lost 5 bases, and 9 bases lay between the germline ends. The CDR3 has 14 amino acids. Germline CDR1 and CDR2: SGHTA and FQGNSA. CDR3 in DNA: TGTGCCAGCAGCTTAGGCGGGCTGGAAAACATTCAGTACTTC. It translates to CASSLGGLENIQYF.

The chain uses TRBV7-2 and TRBJ1-1; D not resolved. CDR3 length: 16 amino acids. The germline gives CDR1 SGHTA, CDR2 FQGNSA. V was pared by 1 base and J by 6 bases, with 18 bases between. CDR3 region: CASSLGWNPTSSEAFF. CDR3 DNA: TGTGCCAGCAGCTTAGGTTGGAACCCGACCTCTTCTGAAGCTTTCTTT.

This chain links TRBV7-9 with TRBJ2-2, with 10 bases identical to TRBD2. This CDR3 region has 18 residues. In germline, CDR1 is SEHNR, CDR2 FQNEAQ (reference sequence). With V trimmed by 6 bases and J by 0 bases, 10 bases remained unmatched. CDR3 in amino acids: CASSLRSSGGANTGELFF. Here the CDR3 DNA reads TGTGCCAGCAGTCTTAGGTCTAGCGGGGGCGCGAACACCGGGGAGCTGTTTTTT. The full variable domain, in which reference TRBV7-9 and TRBJ2-2 provide the parts outside the CDR3, is DTGVSQNPRHKITKRGQNVTFRCDPISEHNRLYWYRQTLGQGPEFLTYFQNEAQLEKSRLLSDRFSAERPKGSFSTLEIQRTEQGDSAMYLCASSLRSSGGANTGELFFGEGSRLTVL.

The CDR3 region has the DNA TGTGCCAGCAGTTACTCGACGGCAACTATGAACACTGAAGCTTTCTTT. As protein: CASSYSTATMNTEAFF. The chain has TRBV6-5 and TRBJ1-1; D not certain. The length of the CDR3 is 16 residues. Germline lookup yields CDR1 MNHEY and CDR2 SVGAGI. Trimming removed 0 bases at V and 0 bases at J, with 11 bases between.

As DNA, the CDR3 is TGTGCCAGCAGTTACGGACAGGGCAACGGCTACACCTTC. It yields the protein CASSYGQGNGYTF. This chain joins TRBV6-5 and TRBJ1-2, with 8 bases that match TRBD1. Unmatched junction bases numbered 4, after V lost 2 bases and J lost 8 bases. This CDR3 comprises 13 residues. Germline values: CDR1 MNHEY, CDR2 SVGAGI.

This sequence joins TRBV29-1 and TRBJ2-2, with D possibly matching TRBD1 (6 bases). Per germline, CDR1 SQVTM and CDR2 ANQGSEA. V was shortened by 6 bases and J by 5 bases, with 10 bases between the two germline ends. The CDR3 spans 12 residues. In DNA, the CDR3 is TGCAGCGTGCGACAGGATACCGGGGAGCTGTTTTTT. Its translation: CSVRQDTGELFF.

V gene TRBV2 combines with J gene TRBJ2-1; 9 bases match TRBD1. This CDR3 spans 12 amino acids. Germline trimming cut 6 bases from V and 7 bases from J; bases unmatched to any gene: 1. Germline V CDR1 and CDR2: SNHLY, FYNNEI. CDR3: CASRDRGNEQFF. CDR3 nucleotides: TGTGCCAGCAGGGACAGGGGAAATGAGCAGTTCTTC.

The gene calls are TRBV2 and TRBJ2-3; perhaps TRBD1 as D (6 bases). Trimming pared 6 bases from V and 4 bases from J, leaving 14 bases between. Germline CDR1 and CDR2: SNHLY and FYNNEI. The CDR3 length is 14 residues. The CDR3 region has the DNA TGTGCCAGCAGGCCTACCACAGGGCCAGATACGCAGTATTTT. It codes for CASRPTTGPDTQYF.

This rearrangement joins TRBV28 to TRBJ2-3; possible D gene TRBD2, 5 bases. Trimming took 2 bases from V and 4 from J, leaving 10 bases between them. The CDR3 has 14 residues. CDR1 is MDHEN and CDR2 is SYDVKM in the germline V gene. DNA for the CDR3: TGTGCCAGCAGTTTAACGGAGGTGGCAGATACGCAGTATTTT. Translation: CASSLTEVADTQYF.

The V and J genes are TRBV27 and TRBJ2-7, with D possibly matching TRBD1 (6 bases). The CDR3 totals 13 residues. V lost 2 bases and J 3 bases, leaving 8 bases between the germline ends. Germline assignment: CDR1 MNHEY and CDR2 SMNVEV (reference sequence). This chain's CDR3 is CASSLNRDYEQYF. CDR3 DNA sequence: TGTGCCAGCAGTTTAAACAGGGACTACGAGCAGTACTTC.

The chain has TRBV6-5 and TRBJ2-1; 11 nucleotides align to TRBD2. After removal of 4 bases from V and 7 bases from J, the junction contained 9 bases not matched to a gene. There are 16 residues in the CDR3. CDR1 MNHEY and CDR2 SVGAGI come from the germline V gene. As DNA, the CDR3 is TGTGCCAGCAGTTCCATTCGGACTAGCGGGCGGAATGAGCAGTTCTTC. Translating it yields CASSSIRTSGRNEQFF.

The V gene is TRBV5-1, the J gene TRBJ1-4; 10 bases match TRBD1. V was clipped by 0 bases and J by 5 bases; unmatched bases: 4. The CDR3 consists of 16 residues. In germline, CDR1 is SGHRS, CDR2 YFSETQ. CDR3 protein: CASSLAMGQGNEKLFF. The CDR3, as DNA: TGCGCCAGCAGCTTGGCGATGGGACAGGGGAATGAAAAACTGTTTTTT.

This chain connects TRBV7-7 to TRBJ2-1, with 7 bases aligning to TRBD1. The CDR3 runs to 14 residues. The germline CDR1 and CDR2 sequences are SSHAT and FNYEAQ (reference sequence). The J segment lost 6 bases and the V segment lost 4 bases, leaving 6 bases of the junction unmatched. CDR3 sequence reads: CASSWGQTPNEQFF. The CDR3 region has the DNA TGTGCCAGCAGCTGGGGACAGACCCCCAATGAGCAGTTCTTC.

This clone was found once. The CDR3 DNA is TGTGCCATCAGTGAGTCGTCGGGGGCCTACGAGCAGTACTTC. Translating it yields CAISESSGAYEQYF. The chain combines TRBV10-3 with TRBJ2-7; perhaps TRBD2 as D (6 bases). This CDR3 is built from 14 residues. The germline CDR1 and CDR2 sequences are ENHRY and SYGVKD. The V end lost 0 bases, the J end lost 2 bases, and 8 bases lay between the germline ends.

The rearrangement joins TRBV5-1 to TRBJ1-1, with 7 bases lining up with TRBD1. The CDR3 loop spans 15 amino acids. Unmatched junction bases numbered 6, after V lost 0 bases and J lost 4 bases. Germline V gene data show CDR1 as SGHRS and CDR2 as YFSETQ. This chain's CDR3 is CASSLEGGLGTEAFF. In nucleotides, the CDR3 is TGCGCCAGCAGCTTGGAAGGGGGCCTTGGCACTGAAGCTTTCTTT.

The rearrangement joins TRBV10-3 to TRBJ2-1; no firm D call. This CDR3 has 13 amino acids. Per the germline V gene, CDR1 is ENHRY and CDR2 is SYGVKD. V gave up 0 bases and J gave up 8 bases, with 8 bases separating them. CDR3 coding DNA: TGTGCCATCAGTGAGTCCTCCAGGTATGAGCAGTTCTTC. Its translation: CAISESSRYEQFF.

The chain recombines TRBV19 with TRBJ2-5, with 13 bases that match TRBD2. CDR3 length: 14 residues. Losses at the gene ends were 6 bases for V and 2 bases for J; bases not matched to a gene: 0. Germline V CDR1 and CDR2: LNHDA, SQIVND (reference sequence). The CDR3 loop reads CASRGLAGQETQYF. CDR3 coding DNA: TGTGCCAGTAGGGGACTAGCGGGACAAGAGACCCAGTACTTC.

This clone has a handful of counts. The rearrangement uses TRBV29-1 and TRBJ1-1; D is perhaps TRBD1 (5 bases). Trimming removed 3 bases from V and 3 bases from J, with 11 bases in between. Germline V gives CDR1 SQVTM, CDR2 ANQGSEA. The CDR3 covers 13 residues. The CDR3 here is CSVDSGFYTEAFF. In nucleotides, the CDR3 is TGCAGCGTTGACTCAGGGTTTTACACTGAAGCTTTCTTT.

In its sample, this clone was seen once. The chain joins TRBV19 to TRBJ2-1; a possible D gene is TRBD1 (6 bases). Germline CDR1 and CDR2: LNHDA and SQIVND (reference sequence). V was cut by 6 bases and J by 0 bases, with 12 bases left in between. The CDR3 contains 15 residues. The CDR3 nucleotides read TGTGCCAGTAGCAGACAGGAGAGCTCCTACAATGAGCAGTTCTTC. It translates to CASSRQESSYNEQFF.

CDR3 protein: CASSLVRTSGSEQFF. DNA for the CDR3: TGTGCCAGCAGTTTAGTCCGGACTAGCGGGAGTGAGCAGTTCTTC. This chain links TRBV28 with TRBJ2-1; 13 bases fit TRBD2. The CDR3 is 15 residues long. V was pared by 2 bases and J by 9 bases, with 4 bases of the junction left unmatched. Germline V lookup: CDR1 MDHEN, CDR2 SYDVKM.

The genes are TRBV19 and TRBJ1-5, with TRBD1 as a possible D gene (5 bases). The CDR3 length is 14 residues. The germline V gene encodes CDR1 LNHDA and CDR2 SQIVND (reference sequence). Trimming pared 4 bases from V and 2 bases from J, leaving 9 bases between. The CDR3 nucleotides are TGTGCCAGTAGTAGGCGGGGGGGCAATCAGCCCCAGCATTTT. Amino acids: CASSRRGGNQPQHF.